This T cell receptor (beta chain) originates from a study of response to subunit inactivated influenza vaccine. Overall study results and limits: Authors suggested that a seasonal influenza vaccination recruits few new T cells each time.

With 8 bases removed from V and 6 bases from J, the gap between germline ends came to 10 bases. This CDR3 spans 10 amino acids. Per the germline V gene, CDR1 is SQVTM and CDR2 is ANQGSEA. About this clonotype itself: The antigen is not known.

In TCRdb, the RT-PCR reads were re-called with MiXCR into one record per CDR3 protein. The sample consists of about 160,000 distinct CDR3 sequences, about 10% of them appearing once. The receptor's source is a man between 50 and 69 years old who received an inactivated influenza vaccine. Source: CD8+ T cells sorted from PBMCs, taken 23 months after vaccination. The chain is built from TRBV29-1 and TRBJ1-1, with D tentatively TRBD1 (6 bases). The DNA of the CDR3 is TGCAGCTTTCAGGGGCCTGAAGCTTTCTTT. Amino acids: CSFQGPEAFF.